One and the same sample provided the 15 T cell receptor beta chains below, sequenced in a study of blood T cell repertoires in COVID-19. Profiling relied on immunoSEQ multiplex PCR, and the TCRdb table lists in-frame clones only, not all of them. The sample lists approximately 250,000 clones; roughly 84% were seen once. The sample consisted of peripheral blood. Receptor source: a human donor in a cohort sampled during active COVID-19.

This chain connects TRBV29-1 to TRBJ2-7, with TRBD1 matching 10 bases. V shed 4 bases, J shed 1 base, and the junction held 7 bases outside the gene matches. The CDR3 has 15 amino acids. Germline V gives CDR1 SQVTM, CDR2 ANQGSEA. CDR3 DNA: TGCAGCGTTGTCCCTGGACAGGGGGTTTCCTACGAGCAGTACTTC. As protein: CSVVPGQGVSYEQYF.

This clone was picked up one time. The rearrangement links TRBV6-6 to TRBJ1-3, with 9 nucleotides matching TRBD1. From germline, CDR1 is MNHNY and CDR2 SVGAGI (reference sequence). The CDR3 is 18 residues long. V lost 5 bases to trimming and J lost 0 bases; unmatched junction nucleotides: 11. For the CDR3, the DNA is TGTGCCAGCAGTCAATTACAGGGGGCTCCTAGCTCTGGAAACACCATATATTTT. Amino acid sequence: CASSQLQGAPSSGNTIYF.

This clone was detected only a few times. V usage is TRBV5-1 and J usage is TRBJ2-1, with 10 bases fitting TRBD2. Trimming took 5 bases from V and 2 from J; bases not matched to a gene: 7. Germline CDR1 and CDR2: SGHRS and YFSETQ. The CDR3 is 16 residues long. The DNA of the CDR3 is TGCGCCAGCAGTTGGACTAGCGGAAAAACCTACAATGAGCAGTTCTTC. Protein: CASSWTSGKTYNEQFF.

This clone was observed once. The chain has TRBV4-3 and TRBJ1-2; 8 bases are a match to TRBD1. Germline CDR1 is LGHNA and CDR2 is YSLEER. CDR3 size: 14 residues. Unmatched junction bases numbered 3, after V lost 3 bases and J lost 3 bases. Here the CDR3 DNA reads TGCGCCAGCAGCCAGGAGGACAGGGACTATGGCTACACCTTC. It specifies CASSQEDRDYGYTF.

This clone was seen only once. This chain links TRBV2 with TRBJ2-5; 11 bases map to TRBD1. The V gene end was trimmed by 6 bases and the J gene end by 8 bases; junction bases not matched to a gene: 8. The CDR3 runs to 14 residues. CDR1 is SNHLY and CDR2 is FYNNEI in the germline V gene. The CDR3 sequence is CASRAGTGGSTQYF. CDR3 coding DNA: TGTGCCAGCAGGGCCGGGACAGGGGGAAGTACCCAGTACTTC.

The chain has TRBV27 and TRBJ2-7, with 13 bases fitting TRBD2. The CDR3 covers 20 residues. Looked up from germline, CDR1 is MNHEY and CDR2 is SMNVEV (reference sequence). After removal of 6 bases from V and 0 bases from J, the junction contained 17 bases not matched to a gene. CDR3 loop: CASSLVQWGTSGTVSYEQYF. In nucleotides, the CDR3 is TGTGCCAGCAGCTTAGTTCAATGGGGGACTAGCGGGACCGTCTCCTACGAGCAGTACTTC.

The gene calls are TRBV18 and TRBJ2-5; weak D call: TRBD2 (6 bases). The V and J ends lost 8 bases and 1 base respectively, with 14 bases between them. Germline V gene lookup returns CDR1 KGHSH and CDR2 LQKENI. The length of the CDR3 is 14 residues. CDR3 amino acids: CASSPEGPQETQYF. The CDR3 bases are TGTGCCAGCAGCCCGGAGGGCCCCCAAGAGACCCAGTACTTC.

The chain couples TRBV9 to TRBJ1-5; 9 nucleotides match TRBD1. Unmatched junction bases numbered 8, after V lost 4 bases and J lost 3 bases. The germline V gene encodes CDR1 SGDLS and CDR2 YYNGEE. The CDR3 runs 16 residues. The CDR3 region has the DNA TGTGCCAGCAGCCCAGGGACAGGGAAAAACAATCAGCCCCAGCATTTT. Its translation is CASSPGTGKNNQPQHF.

The V call is TRBV7-2, the J call TRBJ1-2; D is possibly TRBD1 (6 bases). This CDR3 comprises 13 residues. Germline V lookup: CDR1 SGHTA, CDR2 FQGNSA. The V end was cut by 5 bases, the J end by 2 bases, with 9 bases between. This chain's CDR3 is CASSPTGNYGYTF. For the CDR3, the DNA is TGTGCCAGCAGCCCTACAGGGAACTATGGCTACACCTTC.

This clone was seen only a few times. This chain joins TRBV11-2 and TRBJ1-6, with 8 bases that match TRBD1. The CDR3 runs to 14 residues. With 9 bases clipped from V and 3 bases from J, the junction kept 4 bases outside the gene matches. Germline CDR1 reads SGHAT; CDR2 reads FQNNGV. The CDR3 here is CASGQGHYNSPLHF. For the CDR3, the DNA is TGTGCCAGTGGACAGGGCCACTATAATTCACCCCTCCACTTT.

The chain combines TRBV5-1 with TRBJ2-1; no definite D call. This CDR3 is 16 amino acids long. Trimming shortened V by 5 bases and J by 3 bases, and 18 bases separated the two germline ends. The germline V gene has CDR1 SGHRS and CDR2 YFSETQ. This CDR3 is CASRIERGSLYNEQFF. CDR3 nucleotides: TGCGCCAGCAGAATAGAAAGAGGATCCCTCTACAATGAGCAGTTCTTC.

This chain links TRBV5-6 with TRBJ1-5; 10 nucleotides match TRBD1. Looked up from germline, CDR1 is SGHDT and CDR2 is YYEEEE. This CDR3 has 17 amino acids. The trim removed 5 bases at V and 5 bases at J, leaving 13 bases unmatched. CDR3 sequence (DNA): TGTGCCAGCAGTCAAGCTCTGACAGGGGGCTCCGATCAGCCCCAGCATTTT. Protein: CASSQALTGGSDQPQHF. Looking up the rest from reference TRBV5-6 and TRBJ1-5 gives the full variable domain: DAGVTQSPTHLIKTRGQQVTLRCSPKSGHDTVSWYQQALGQGPQFIFQYYEEEERQRGNFPDRFSGHQFPNYSSELNVNALLLGDSALYLCASSQALTGGSDQPQHFGDGTRLSIL.

J is TRBJ2-7 and V is TRBV6-4; 9 bases agree with TRBD1. Per the germline V gene, CDR1 is MRHNA and CDR2 is SNTAGT. J lost 4 bases, V lost 6 bases, and 7 bases had no gene match. There are 14 residues in the CDR3. The CDR3 coding sequence is TGTGCCAGCAGCCCCACAGGGGGCAGTTACGAGCAGTACTTC. Its protein is CASSPTGGSYEQYF.

This clone was observed a single time. V gene TRBV3-1 (or the pseudogene TRBV3-2) combines with J gene TRBJ2-3; 11 bases agree with TRBD2. Looked up from germline, CDR1 is LGHDT and CDR2 is YNNKEL (reference sequence). V shed 2 bases and J 8 bases; nucleotides not matched to a gene: 12. The CDR3 sequence is 17 residues long. Here the CDR3 reads CASSQPPSGRPGGTQYF. In nucleotides, the CDR3 is TGTGCCAGCAGCCAACCCCCTAGCGGGAGGCCGGGGGGTACGCAGTATTTT.

The V call is TRBV19, the J call TRBJ1-4; D might be TRBD1 (5 bases). The CDR3 totals 14 residues. CDR1 LNHDA and CDR2 SQIVND come from the germline V gene (reference sequence). The germline V and J ends were trimmed by 5 bases and 6 bases, with 13 bases remaining between them. The CDR3 loop reads CASSQPGLDEKLFF. CDR3 DNA sequence: TGTGCCAGTAGTCAGCCGGGACTTGATGAAAAACTGTTTTTT. The entire variable domain, with the rest obtained from reference TRBV19 and TRBJ1-4, is as follows: DGGITQSPKYLFRKEGQNVTLSCEQNLNHDAMYWYRQDPGQGLRLIYYSQIVNDFQKGDIAEGYSVSREKKESFPLTVTSAQKNPTAFYLCASSQPGLDEKLFFGSGTQLSVL.